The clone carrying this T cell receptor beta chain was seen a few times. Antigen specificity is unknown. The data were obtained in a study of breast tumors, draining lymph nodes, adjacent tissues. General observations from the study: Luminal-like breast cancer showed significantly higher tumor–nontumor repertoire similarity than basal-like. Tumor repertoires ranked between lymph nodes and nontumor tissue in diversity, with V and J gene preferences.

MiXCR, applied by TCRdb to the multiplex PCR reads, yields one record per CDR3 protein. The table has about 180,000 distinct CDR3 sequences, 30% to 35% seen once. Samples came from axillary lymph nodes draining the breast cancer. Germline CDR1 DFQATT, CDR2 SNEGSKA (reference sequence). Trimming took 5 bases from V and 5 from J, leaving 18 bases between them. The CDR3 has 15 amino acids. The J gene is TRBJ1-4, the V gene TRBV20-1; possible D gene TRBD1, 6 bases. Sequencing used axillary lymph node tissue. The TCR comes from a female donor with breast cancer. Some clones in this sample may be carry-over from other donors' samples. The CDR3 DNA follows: TGCAGTGCTCCAAATACAGGGTTCTACAATGAAAAACTGTTTTTT. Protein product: CSAPNTGFYNEKLFF.